This T cell receptor (beta chain) came from a study of chemoradiotherapy in HPV16-positive cancers. On the study more broadly: Functional T-cell assays on a couple of HPV16-positive patients' cells defined candidate HPV-specific clones and common TCR motifs.

Over chemoradiotherapy, repertoires were sampled more than once. Clones were read by immunoSEQ multiplex PCR, and TCRdb kept only the in-frame ones, dropping some. Of tens of thousands of clones in the sample, around 83% were seen once. Whole-study results and caveats: During treatment, candidate HPV-specific clones and E7-related motifs expanded in tumor.

Details on this clone: The antigen is undetermined.

V gave up 2 bases and J gave up 2 bases, with 7 bases separating them. From germline, CDR1 is SGHDT and CDR2 YYEEEE. There are 13 residues in the CDR3. The chain recombines TRBV5-6 with TRBJ1-1, with D uncertain. The sequenced sample was blood, obtained from a patient who underwent chemoradiotherapy. The sequence was obtained from a human donor with HPV-associated anogenital cancer. The CDR3 DNA follows: TGTGCCAGCAGCTTCGAGGGAAACACTGAAGCTTTCTTT. Translating it yields CASSFEGNTEAFF. The variable domain in full, completed from reference TRBV5-6 and TRBJ1-1, reads DAGVTQSPTHLIKTRGQQVTLRCSPKSGHDTVSWYQQALGQGPQFIFQYYEEEERQRGNFPDRFSGHQFPNYSSELNVNALLLGDSALYLCASSFEGNTEAFFGQGTRLTVV.